This entry lists 25 T cell receptor beta chains sequenced from one sample in a study of blood T cell repertoires in COVID-19. Measured with immunoSEQ multiplex PCR; TCRdb has only the in-frame clones, and not every one. The sample consists of about 150,000 clones, about four fifths of them appearing once. The sequenced sample consisted of peripheral blood. Source of these receptors: a woman older than 75 with COVID-19, enrolled during active disease.

CDR3 DNA sequence: TGTGCCATCAGTGGGCTCAGGGGTAGCACAGATACGCAGTATTTT. The encoded protein is CAISGLRGSTDTQYF. The chain has TRBV10-3 and TRBJ2-3, with a possible D match to TRBD1 (6 bases). V was clipped by 4 bases and J by 0 bases, with 11 bases between them. CDR1 and CDR2 (germline): ENHRY, SYGVKD. CDR3 length equals 15 residues.

The chain couples TRBV3-1 (or the pseudogene TRBV3-2) to TRBJ2-3; D might be TRBD2 (6 bases). Trimming removed 4 bases from V and 1 base from J, with 12 bases in between. CDR3 size: 15 residues. CDR1 is LGHDT and CDR2 is YNNKEL in the germline V gene (reference sequence). Here the CDR3 DNA reads TGTGCCAGCAGCCGACTAGATCTTGGCACAGATACGCAGTATTTT. Amino acids: CASSRLDLGTDTQYF.

The chain couples TRBV4-3 to TRBJ2-1, with 9 bases aligning to TRBD2. The ends lost 1 base at V and 8 bases at J; junction bases unmatched: 9. Germline V gene lookup returns CDR1 LGHNA and CDR2 YSLEER. The length of the CDR3 is 16 residues. CDR3 in amino acids: CASSQVPAGGRDEQFF. CDR3 nucleotide sequence: TGCGCCAGCAGCCAAGTCCCCGCGGGGGGGCGAGATGAGCAGTTCTTC.

This clone has only one observation. The CDR3 DNA reads TGTGCCAGAATCCCCGATGCCCCGGGACAGGGGTTTCAGCCCCAGCATTTT. This encodes CARIPDAPGQGFQPQHF. The genes are TRBV5-3 and TRBJ1-5; 10 positions agree with TRBD1. TRBV5-3 is annotated as an ORF whose role is uncertain. Losses at the gene ends were 6 bases for V and 6 bases for J; bases not matched to a gene: 15. This CDR3 has 17 amino acids.

The gene calls are TRBV2 and TRBJ1-1; possible D gene TRBD1, 6 bases. Trimming took off 4 bases at V and 7 bases at J, with 13 bases between the two ends. The CDR3 loop spans 13 amino acids. Per the germline V gene, CDR1 is SNHLY and CDR2 is FYNNEI. CDR3 region: CASSGDNLIEAFF. CDR3 nucleotides: TGTGCCAGCAGTGGGGACAATCTCATTGAAGCTTTCTTT.

The chain joins TRBV7-3 to TRBJ2-5, with D possibly matching TRBD2 (6 bases). V lost 2 bases and J lost 2, with 9 bases in between. The CDR3 has 14 amino acids. From germline, CDR1 is SGHTA and CDR2 FQGTGA. CDR3 region: CASSLLGGQETQYF. The CDR3 region has the DNA TGTGCCAGCAGCTTACTGGGGGGACAAGAGACCCAGTACTTC.

The chain is built from TRBV10-3 and TRBJ1-1; D not resolved. V was cut by 2 bases and J by 1 base, with 11 bases left in between. Germline V CDR1 and CDR2: ENHRY, SYGVKD. This CDR3 comprises 15 residues. The CDR3 DNA reads as TGTGCCATCAGTGAGACGGACGGGAGGAACACTGAAGCTTTCTTT. Its protein is CAISETDGRNTEAFF.

The J gene is TRBJ1-5, the V gene TRBV27; TRBD1 matches 8 bases. Germline CDR1 is MNHEY and CDR2 is SMNVEV (reference sequence). There are 16 residues in the CDR3. V shed 3 bases and J 9 bases; nucleotides not matched to a gene: 13. The CDR3 DNA is TGTGCCAGCAGTTTTTCCGGGACAGGATCCCAGAGGCCCCAGCATTTT. This gives the protein CASSFSGTGSQRPQHF.

The chain carries TRBV10-1 and TRBJ2-1; unclear D gene. The CDR3 covers 14 residues. The V gene lost 0 bases and the J gene lost 2 bases, with 5 bases spanning the gap. CDR1 WNHNN and CDR2 SYGVQD come from the germline V gene (reference sequence). CDR3 sequence reads: CASSESKPYNEQFF. As DNA, the CDR3 is TGCGCCAGCAGTGAGTCGAAGCCCTACAATGAGCAGTTCTTC.

V gene TRBV18 combines with J gene TRBJ2-1, with D hard to call. Between the trimmed V and J ends, which lost 2 bases and 0 bases, there was a span of 8 bases. The germline CDR1 and CDR2 sequences are KGHSH and LQKENI. The CDR3 is 15 amino acids. CDR3 protein: CASSPTQVSYNEQFF. CDR3 bases: TGTGCCAGCTCACCAACTCAGGTCTCCTACAATGAGCAGTTCTTC.

This chain joins TRBV7-2 and TRBJ1-5, with a possible D match to TRBD1 (5 bases). This CDR3 has 14 residues. Germline values: CDR1 SGHTA, CDR2 FQGNSA. V was clipped by 3 bases and J by 1 base, with 7 bases between them. The DNA of the CDR3 is TGTGCCAGCAGCTTGGAGGGGAGCAATCAGCCCCAGCATTTT. The encoded protein is CASSLEGSNQPQHF.

The chain carries TRBV10-3 and TRBJ2-7, with 8 bases aligning to TRBD2. The CDR3 runs 12 residues. The V gene's germline CDR1 is ENHRY and CDR2 SYGVKD. Trimming at V came to 10 bases and at J to 5 bases, leaving 7 bases not matched to a gene. The CDR3 loop is CATLAGYNEQYF. CDR3 DNA sequence: TGTGCCACGTTAGCGGGGTATAACGAGCAGTACTTC.

This rearrangement joins TRBV6-4 to TRBJ2-6; no firm D call. Germline V gives CDR1 MRHNA, CDR2 SNTAGT. The V and J ends lost 4 bases and 0 bases respectively, with 7 bases between them. CDR3 length: 15 residues. Here the CDR3 DNA reads TGTGCCAGCAGTGGAGGCGGCTCTGGGGCCAACGTCCTGACTTTC. Its translation is CASSGGGSGANVLTF.

The chain employs TRBV5-1 and TRBJ2-1, with 11 nucleotides matching TRBD2. The germline V gene has CDR1 SGHRS and CDR2 YFSETQ. This CDR3 comprises 15 residues. Trimming removed 4 bases from V and 7 bases from J; junction bases left unmatched: 7. In DNA form, the CDR3 reads TGCGCCAGCAGCGGGACACTAGCGGGAGTAAATGAGCAGTTCTTC. Residues: CASSGTLAGVNEQFF. Looking up the rest from reference TRBV5-1 and TRBJ2-1 gives the full variable domain: KAGVTQTPRYLIKTRGQQVTLSCSPISGHRSVSWYQQTPGQGLQFLFEYFSETQRNKGNFPGRFSGRQFSNSRSEMNVSTLELGDSALYLCASSGTLAGVNEQFFGPGTRLTVL.

This chain uses TRBV15 with TRBJ2-5; TRBD1 is a possible D gene (6 bases). V lost 5 bases to trimming and J lost 3 bases, with 19 bases between them. Germline-derived CDR1 and CDR2 are LNHNV and YYDKDF (reference sequence). This CDR3 spans 16 amino acids. This chain's CDR3 is CATSSWTERPKETQYF. The CDR3 DNA sequence: TGTGCCACCAGCTCTTGGACAGAGAGACCCAAAGAGACCCAGTACTTC.

This rearrangement joins TRBV7-9 to TRBJ2-7; D perhaps matches TRBD1 (6 bases). This CDR3 is 15 amino acids long. The V end was cut by 5 bases, the J end by 4 bases, with 18 bases between. The germline CDR1 and CDR2 sequences are SEHNR and FQNEAQ (reference sequence). This CDR3 reads CASSPTQGYGYEQYF. In nucleotides, the CDR3 is TGTGCCAGCAGCCCAACACAGGGATATGGGTACGAGCAGTACTTC.

This clone has only one observation. V usage is TRBV14 and J usage is TRBJ1-4, with D perhaps matching TRBD1 (6 bases). Germline CDR1 is SGHDN and CDR2 is FVKESK. The CDR3 has 14 amino acids. The V end lost 4 bases, the J end lost 3 bases, and 9 bases lay between the germline ends. The CDR3 here is CASSRTVSNEKLFF. CDR3 nucleotides: TGTGCCAGCAGCCGGACAGTTTCTAATGAAAAACTGTTTTTT.

This rearrangement joins TRBV10-3 to TRBJ1-5; 7 positions match TRBD1. Unmatched junction bases numbered 9, after V lost 7 bases and J lost 6 bases. The CDR3 has 14 residues. Germline assignment: CDR1 ENHRY and CDR2 SYGVKD. Written as DNA, the CDR3 is TGTGCCATCAACTCAGGGGGGACGAGTCAGCCCCAGCATTTT. It is translated as CAINSGGTSQPQHF.

V gene TRBV9 combines with J gene TRBJ1-1; no clear D gene. This CDR3 has 15 residues. The ends were cut back, 0 bases at V and 1 base at J, with 10 bases in the middle. Germline V gene lookup returns CDR1 SGDLS and CDR2 YYNGEE. The CDR3 loop is CASSVGEGGNTEAFF. Here the CDR3 DNA reads TGTGCCAGCAGCGTAGGGGAGGGTGGGAACACTGAAGCTTTCTTT.

The V and J genes are TRBV7-6 and TRBJ2-2; 10 nucleotides align to TRBD2. From germline, CDR1 is SGHVS and CDR2 FNYEAQ. Trimming at V came to 1 base and at J to 0 bases, leaving 5 bases not matched to a gene. This CDR3 is built from 18 residues. In DNA form, the CDR3 reads TGTGCCAGCAGCTTAGGCTCTAGCGGGGGAACGAACACCGGGGAGCTGTTTTTT. Its protein product is CASSLGSSGGTNTGELFF.

V is TRBV7-3 and J is TRBJ2-1; D perhaps matches TRBD2 (6 bases). This CDR3 has 15 residues. CDR1 is SGHTA, CDR2 FQGTGA, per germline. With 2 bases removed from V and 7 bases from J, the gap between germline ends came to 15 bases. CDR3 sequence reads: CASSLGLATVNEQFF. CDR3 nucleotides: TGTGCCAGCAGCTTAGGGCTAGCGACCGTTAATGAGCAGTTCTTC.

The rearrangement uses TRBV18 and TRBJ1-1, with D possibly TRBD1 on 5 matching bases. CDR1 and CDR2 from the germline V gene are KGHSH and LQKENI. The CDR3 runs 14 residues. Trimming stripped 4 bases from V and 5 bases from J, with 14 bases between. CDR3 sequence: CASSRGDLRTEAFF. The CDR3 nucleotides are TGTGCCAGCTCACGGGGGGATCTCAGGACTGAAGCTTTCTTT.

The chain combines TRBV5-1 with TRBJ1-3; no clear D. Germline loops: CDR1 SGHRS, CDR2 YFSETQ. This CDR3 region has 14 residues. V lost 4 bases to trimming and J lost 0 bases, with 8 bases between them. The CDR3 DNA reads TGCGCCAGCAGCGCAGAAAGCTCTGGAAACACCATATATTTT. Translating it yields CASSAESSGNTIYF. The entire variable domain, with the rest obtained from reference TRBV5-1 and TRBJ1-3, is as follows: KAGVTQTPRYLIKTRGQQVTLSCSPISGHRSVSWYQQTPGQGLQFLFEYFSETQRNKGNFPGRFSGRQFSNSRSEMNVSTLELGDSALYLCASSAESSGNTIYFGEGSWLTVV.

As concerns this clone: In the same sample, other DNA sequences code for this CDR3. The CDR3 region is CASSEQGPGELFF. The CDR3, as DNA: TGTGCCAGCAGCGAACAGGGACCCGGGGAGCTGTTTTTT. The chain uses TRBV11-2 and TRBJ2-2; weak D call: TRBD1 (6 bases). The length of the CDR3 is 13 residues. Germline loops: CDR1 SGHAT, CDR2 FQNNGV. The V end was cut by 5 bases, the J end by 6 bases, with 10 bases between.

As to this clone: The same CDR3 arises from other DNA sequences in this sample as well. The gene calls are TRBV19 and TRBJ1-1; possible D gene TRBD1, 6 bases. This CDR3 comprises 13 residues. Germline CDR1 reads LNHDA; CDR2 reads SQIVND (reference sequence). V was shortened by 2 bases and J by 4 bases, with 8 bases between the two germline ends. The CDR3 is CASSILGGTEAFF. The CDR3 DNA reads as TGTGCCAGTAGTATACTAGGGGGCACTGAAGCTTTCTTT.